What follows is one T cell receptor (beta chain) and its context. Its antigen remains undetermined. No base quality values were provided; no much bigger clone lies one nucleotide off. The source of the sample is a study of T-cell reconstitution after alpha-beta-depleted transplantation in children (dated by TCRdb to about 2016). Some background on the complete study: Using TCR repertoire profiling, the study quantitatively followed how T-cell immune reconstitution unfolded in children after TCRalphabeta/CD19-depleted allogeneic hematopoietic cell transplantation.

Receptor libraries were prepared by PCR. These reads were obtained on an Illumina HiSeq 2500. TCR library preparation used molecular barcoding, with unique molecular identifiers applied to normalize quantification of the TCRbeta repertoire. TCRdb took the public reads, trimmed them with fastp at Q25, ran MiXCR for clone calling and kept in-frame beta chains. Rows with one shared CDR3 protein collapse into an entry with the most common genes and DNA. Counted in this sample were over 550,000 distinct CDR3 sequences; more than 9% of them appeared once. The top ten clones comprise less than 5% of the sample. The CDR3, from cysteine to phenylalanine, totals 15 residues. CDR3 DNA only is kept here, 45 bases in frame from base 1. Between the V and J ends, shortened by 0 bases and 0 bases respectively, the junction contains 9 bases. The germline V gene provides CDR1 SGDLS and CDR2 YYNGEE.

Material: PBMCs from the stem cell graft donor, obtained from the stem cell graft. The V and J genes are TRBV9 and TRBJ1-2; the D gene is unclear. This clonotype was obtained from a human donor who donated a stem cell graft to a child with acute myeloid leukemia. The bases are TGTGCCAGCAGCGTAGGTCCAGAAGCTAACTATGGCTACACCTTC. Translation gives CASSVGPEANYGYTF.